This T cell receptor beta chain was obtained from a study of blood T cell repertoires in COVID-19. Data came from immunoSEQ multiplex PCR; TCRdb stores just in-frame clones and leaves some out. The table lists about 170,000 clones, approximately 90% of them singletons, with around 5% in the top ten. The germline gives CDR1 MDHEN, CDR2 SYDVKM. Trimming took off 4 bases at V and 3 bases at J, with 13 bases between the two ends. This CDR3 region has 15 residues. This clonotype originated in a man between 18 and 29 years old with COVID-19, enrolled during active disease. The sequenced material came from peripheral blood. The V and J genes are TRBV28 and TRBJ1-5; D might be TRBD1 (5 bases). CDR3 bases: TGTGCCAGCAGTTCGCTTCGACAGCCCAATCAGCCCCAGCATTTT. Translation gives CASSSLRQPNQPQHF.